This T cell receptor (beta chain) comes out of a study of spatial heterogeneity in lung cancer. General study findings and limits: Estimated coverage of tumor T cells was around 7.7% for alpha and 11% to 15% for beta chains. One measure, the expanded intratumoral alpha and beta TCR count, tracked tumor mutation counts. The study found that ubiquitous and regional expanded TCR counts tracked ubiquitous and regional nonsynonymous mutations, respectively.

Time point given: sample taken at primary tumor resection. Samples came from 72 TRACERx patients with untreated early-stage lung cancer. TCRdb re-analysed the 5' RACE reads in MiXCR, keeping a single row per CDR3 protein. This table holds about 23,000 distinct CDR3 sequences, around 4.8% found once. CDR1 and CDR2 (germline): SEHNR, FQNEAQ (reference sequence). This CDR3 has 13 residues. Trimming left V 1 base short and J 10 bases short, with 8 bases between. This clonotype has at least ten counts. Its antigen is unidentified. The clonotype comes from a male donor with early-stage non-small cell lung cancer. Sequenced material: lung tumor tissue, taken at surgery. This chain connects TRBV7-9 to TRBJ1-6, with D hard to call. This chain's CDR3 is CASSLESGSPLHF. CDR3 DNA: TGTGCCAGCAGCTTAGAGTCGGGGTCACCCCTCCACTTT.